This T cell receptor beta chain originates from a study of T cell clones after liver transplantation. Study observations and caveats: Conclusions were preliminary, with small, heterogeneous patient groups.

Germline V CDR1 and CDR2: MNHNY, SVGAGI (reference sequence). CDR3 length: 15 residues. The trim removed 6 bases at V and 6 bases at J, leaving 6 bases unmatched. Sequenced by immunoSEQ multiplex PCR; TCRdb stores in-frame clones only, minus some. This table holds 20,000 or so clones, approximately 95% found once. Comments on this clone: Antigen unknown.

This chain connects TRBV6-6 to TRBJ2-5; the match to TRBD2 covers 14 bases. The receptor comes from a human patient who received a liver transplant. Some T cells may be the graft donor's. This material consisted of CD8+ T cells from blood, taken approximately 27 months after liver transplant. In DNA, the CDR3 is TGTGCCAGCAGCCACGGGACTAGCGGGAGAAAGACCCAGTACTTC. Its protein is CASSHGTSGRKTQYF.